This T cell receptor beta chain was captured in a study of immune heterogeneity within non-small cell lung tumors. Multiplex PCR (32 V and 13 J primers) was used to amplify the TCR beta CDR3. TCRdb re-derived calls from the multiplex PCR reads in MiXCR, one entry per CDR3 protein. The data show 5,000 to 7,000 distinct CDR3 sequences, 22% seen once. Comments on this clonotype: Antigen: not known.

Overall study findings and caveats: Local T-cell clonality tracked moderately but significantly with local tumor mutational burden, giving an R of about 0.31. Individual patients largely had distinct high-frequency T-cell receptor beta clonotypes from one another. High-frequency clones unique to single sites coexisted with identical dominant CDR3 beta clonotypes that recurred across tumor sites within a patient.

The authors used 550 to 750 ng of bulk tumor genomic DNA per sample as template. Several widely spaced biopsies per primary tumor were taken during surgery. Each patient presented with untreated, newly diagnosed non-small cell lung cancer and received curative surgery. Sample: lung tumor tissue. This receptor was identified in a man in his 70s with non-small cell lung cancer.

CDR3 sequence: CASSMTGGVYEQYF. The CDR3 coding sequence is TGCGCCAGCAGCATGACAGGGGGTGTATACGAGCAGTACTTC. The genes are TRBV10-2 and TRBJ2-7; the match to TRBD1 covers 9 bases. The ends lost 6 bases at V and 4 bases at J; junction bases unmatched: 7. From germline, CDR1 is WSHSY and CDR2 SAAADI. The CDR3 runs to 14 residues.